This TCR beta chain was recorded in a study of radiotherapy plus CTLA-4 blockade in lung cancer. As for the study in general: Disease control was present in 25% to 35% of patients, and objective responses in roughly 17%. Study conclusions and caveats: The authors reported that early blood T cell clone dynamics, with interferon-beta, best predicted response. TCR clones originating in tumors grew in number in blood after radiotherapy plus ipilimumab.

Focal radiation with ipilimumab CTLA-4 blockade was given to patients with chemo-refractory metastatic non-small-cell lung cancer. The CDR3 has 11 residues. CDR1 and CDR2 (germline): GTSNPN, SVGIG (reference sequence). V was cut by 5 bases and J by 6 bases, with 9 bases left in between. Only in-frame clones appear in the TCRdb table, and some are missing; sequencing was by immunoSEQ multiplex PCR. The data show about 87,000 clones, around 87% seen once. Points on this clone: Its antigen remains unidentified.

The TCR was taken from a human donor with non-small cell lung cancer that progressed on radiotherapy plus ipilimumab. Sequenced material: peripheral blood, taken from a patient treated with radiotherapy plus ipilimumab. J is TRBJ2-3 and V is TRBV30; D is unclear. The CDR3 loop reads CAWGLEDTQYF. CDR3 nucleotides: TGTGCCTGGGGCCTTGAGGATACGCAGTATTTT.